This TCR beta chain was captured by sequencing in a study of cytomegalovirus exposure and HLA in healthy donors. Study outcomes and limitations: Cytomegalovirus status, reportedly, was diagnosed with high specificity and sensitivity by the classifier. Most TCR sequences showed up rarely, but some public TCRs showed up in many donors. Researchers catalogued over 150 TCR beta chains as cytomegalovirus-associated.

Remarks on this clone: Antigen: not known.

Sequenced by immunoSEQ multiplex PCR; TCRdb stores in-frame clones only, minus some. The repertoire includes 170,000 or so clones, 85% of them detected once, and 16% sits in the top ten. The V segment lost 1 base and the J segment 2 bases; nucleotides outside the gene matches: 4. This CDR3 region has 15 residues. In germline, CDR1 is SGHRS, CDR2 YFSETQ. This chain links TRBV5-1 with TRBJ2-3; 7 nucleotides align to TRBD1. Sequenced material: PBMCs. The sequence was obtained from a young man in good health and CMV-seropositive. In DNA form, the CDR3 reads TGCGCCAGCAGCTTGCGAGGGGGCTTCACAGATACGCAGTATTTT. It is translated as CASSLRGGFTDTQYF.